This T cell receptor beta chain derives from a study of cytomegalovirus exposure and HLA in healthy donors. Whole-study results and caveats: TCR association rates varied by HLA locus in a later analysis, with DRB1 highest and HLA-C lowest. Earlier results showed most TCR beta V segments being productive about 87% or about 30% of the time. Across donors, presence/absence analyses took sequencing depth to be roughly uniform.

There are 16 residues in the CDR3. The germline V and J ends were trimmed by 2 bases and 0 bases, with 11 bases remaining between them. Germline V CDR1 and CDR2: MNHNS, SASEGT. In regard to this clone: What it recognizes is unknown.

The PCR used 60 Vbeta and 13 Jbeta primers. Measured with immunoSEQ multiplex PCR; TCRdb has only the in-frame clones, and not every one. The sample holds about 190,000 clones, about nine tenths seen once. The chain joins TRBV6-1 to TRBJ2-1, with D uncertain. The clonotype was recovered from a young man in good health and CMV-seronegative. Sequences were obtained from PBMCs. For the CDR3, the DNA is TGTGCCAGCAGTGAACCTGTTGCAGGCTCCTACAATGAGCAGTTCTTC. Amino acid sequence: CASSEPVAGSYNEQFF.